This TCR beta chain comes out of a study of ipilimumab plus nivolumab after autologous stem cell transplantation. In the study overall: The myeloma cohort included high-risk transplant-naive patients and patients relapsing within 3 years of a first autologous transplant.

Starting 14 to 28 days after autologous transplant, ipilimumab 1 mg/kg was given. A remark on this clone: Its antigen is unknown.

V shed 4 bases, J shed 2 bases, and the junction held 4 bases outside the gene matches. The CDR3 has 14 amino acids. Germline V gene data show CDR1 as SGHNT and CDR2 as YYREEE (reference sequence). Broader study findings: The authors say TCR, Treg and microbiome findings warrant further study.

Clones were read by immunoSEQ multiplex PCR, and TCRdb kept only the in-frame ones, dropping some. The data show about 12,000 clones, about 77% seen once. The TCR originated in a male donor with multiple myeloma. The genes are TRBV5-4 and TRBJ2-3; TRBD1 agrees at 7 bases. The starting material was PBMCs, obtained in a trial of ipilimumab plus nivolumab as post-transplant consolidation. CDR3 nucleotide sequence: TGTGCCAGCAGCATGGGACAGAACACAGATACGCAGTATTTT. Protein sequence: CASSMGQNTDTQYF.